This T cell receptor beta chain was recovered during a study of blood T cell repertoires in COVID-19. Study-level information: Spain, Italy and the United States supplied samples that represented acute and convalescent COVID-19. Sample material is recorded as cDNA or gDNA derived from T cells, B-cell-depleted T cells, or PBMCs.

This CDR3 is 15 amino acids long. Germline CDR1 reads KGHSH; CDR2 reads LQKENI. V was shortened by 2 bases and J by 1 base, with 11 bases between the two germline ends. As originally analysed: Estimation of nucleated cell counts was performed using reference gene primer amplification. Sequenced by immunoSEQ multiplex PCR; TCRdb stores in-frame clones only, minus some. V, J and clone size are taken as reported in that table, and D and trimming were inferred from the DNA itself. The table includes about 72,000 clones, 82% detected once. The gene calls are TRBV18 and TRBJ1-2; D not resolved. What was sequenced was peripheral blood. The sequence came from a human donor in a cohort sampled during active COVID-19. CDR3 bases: TGTGCCAGCTCACCATGGCAGGAGGATAACTATGGCTACACCTTC. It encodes CASSPWQEDNYGYTF.